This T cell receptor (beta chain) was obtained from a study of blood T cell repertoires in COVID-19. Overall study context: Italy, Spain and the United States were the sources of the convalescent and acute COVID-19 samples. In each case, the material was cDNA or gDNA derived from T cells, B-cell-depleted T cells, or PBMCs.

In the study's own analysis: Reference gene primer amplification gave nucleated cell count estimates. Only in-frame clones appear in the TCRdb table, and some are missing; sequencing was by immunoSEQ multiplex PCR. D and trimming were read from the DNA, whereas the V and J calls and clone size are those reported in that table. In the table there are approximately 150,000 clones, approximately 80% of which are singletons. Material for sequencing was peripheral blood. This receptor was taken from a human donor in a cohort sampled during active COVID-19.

The CDR3 loop is CASSPFTQETQYF. The CDR3 DNA follows: TGTGCCAGCAGCCCCTTTACTCAAGAGACCCAGTACTTC. The chain joins TRBV2 to TRBJ2-5; D gene ambiguous. The CDR3 loop spans 13 amino acids. CDR1 and CDR2 from the germline V gene are SNHLY and FYNNEI. Trimming stripped 6 bases from V and 2 bases from J, with 10 bases between.